The present T cell receptor beta chain was sequenced within a study of breast tumors, draining lymph nodes, adjacent tissues. Findings and limits, study-wide: Tumor repertoires ranked between lymph nodes and nontumor tissue in diversity, with V and J gene preferences. Compared with basal-like, luminal-like tumors shared significantly more repertoire with nontumor tissue.

V lost 7 bases to trimming and J lost 0 bases; unmatched junction nucleotides: 8. The CDR3 length is 16 residues. CDR1 SEHNR and CDR2 FQNEAQ come from the germline V gene (reference sequence). Samples came from axillary lymph nodes draining the breast cancer. Each CDR3 protein gets one entry after TCRdb re-called the multiplex PCR reads with MiXCR. The table includes fewer than 200,000 distinct CDR3 sequences, approximately 30% detected once. Remarks on this clonotype: Its antigen is still unknown.

Sequenced sample: axillary lymph node tissue. This chain joins TRBV7-9 and TRBJ1-4, with 7 bases aligning to TRBD1. The clonotype was recovered from a female donor with breast cancer. Some clones in this sample may be carry-over from other donors' samples. The CDR3 sequence: CASNGDSLATNEKLFF. CDR3 DNA: TGTGCCAGCAACGGGGACAGCCTTGCAACTAATGAAAAACTGTTTTTT.